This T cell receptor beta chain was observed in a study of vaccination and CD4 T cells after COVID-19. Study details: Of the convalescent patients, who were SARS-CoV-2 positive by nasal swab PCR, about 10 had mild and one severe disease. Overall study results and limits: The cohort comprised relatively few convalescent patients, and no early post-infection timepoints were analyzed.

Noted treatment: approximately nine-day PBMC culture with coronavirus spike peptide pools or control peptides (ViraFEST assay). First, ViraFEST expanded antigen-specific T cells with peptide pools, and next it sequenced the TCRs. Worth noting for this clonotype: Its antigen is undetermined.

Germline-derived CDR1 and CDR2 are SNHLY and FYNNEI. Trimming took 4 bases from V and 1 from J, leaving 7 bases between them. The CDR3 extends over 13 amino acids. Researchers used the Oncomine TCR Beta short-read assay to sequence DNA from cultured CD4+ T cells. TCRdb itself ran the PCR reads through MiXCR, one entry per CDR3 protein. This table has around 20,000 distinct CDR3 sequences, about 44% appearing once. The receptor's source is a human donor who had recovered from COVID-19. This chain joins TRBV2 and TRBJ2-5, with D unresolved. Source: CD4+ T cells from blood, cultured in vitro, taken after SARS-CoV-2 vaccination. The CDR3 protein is CASSVNSQETQYF. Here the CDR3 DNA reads TGTGCCAGCAGTGTCAACAGCCAAGAGACCCAGTACTTC.